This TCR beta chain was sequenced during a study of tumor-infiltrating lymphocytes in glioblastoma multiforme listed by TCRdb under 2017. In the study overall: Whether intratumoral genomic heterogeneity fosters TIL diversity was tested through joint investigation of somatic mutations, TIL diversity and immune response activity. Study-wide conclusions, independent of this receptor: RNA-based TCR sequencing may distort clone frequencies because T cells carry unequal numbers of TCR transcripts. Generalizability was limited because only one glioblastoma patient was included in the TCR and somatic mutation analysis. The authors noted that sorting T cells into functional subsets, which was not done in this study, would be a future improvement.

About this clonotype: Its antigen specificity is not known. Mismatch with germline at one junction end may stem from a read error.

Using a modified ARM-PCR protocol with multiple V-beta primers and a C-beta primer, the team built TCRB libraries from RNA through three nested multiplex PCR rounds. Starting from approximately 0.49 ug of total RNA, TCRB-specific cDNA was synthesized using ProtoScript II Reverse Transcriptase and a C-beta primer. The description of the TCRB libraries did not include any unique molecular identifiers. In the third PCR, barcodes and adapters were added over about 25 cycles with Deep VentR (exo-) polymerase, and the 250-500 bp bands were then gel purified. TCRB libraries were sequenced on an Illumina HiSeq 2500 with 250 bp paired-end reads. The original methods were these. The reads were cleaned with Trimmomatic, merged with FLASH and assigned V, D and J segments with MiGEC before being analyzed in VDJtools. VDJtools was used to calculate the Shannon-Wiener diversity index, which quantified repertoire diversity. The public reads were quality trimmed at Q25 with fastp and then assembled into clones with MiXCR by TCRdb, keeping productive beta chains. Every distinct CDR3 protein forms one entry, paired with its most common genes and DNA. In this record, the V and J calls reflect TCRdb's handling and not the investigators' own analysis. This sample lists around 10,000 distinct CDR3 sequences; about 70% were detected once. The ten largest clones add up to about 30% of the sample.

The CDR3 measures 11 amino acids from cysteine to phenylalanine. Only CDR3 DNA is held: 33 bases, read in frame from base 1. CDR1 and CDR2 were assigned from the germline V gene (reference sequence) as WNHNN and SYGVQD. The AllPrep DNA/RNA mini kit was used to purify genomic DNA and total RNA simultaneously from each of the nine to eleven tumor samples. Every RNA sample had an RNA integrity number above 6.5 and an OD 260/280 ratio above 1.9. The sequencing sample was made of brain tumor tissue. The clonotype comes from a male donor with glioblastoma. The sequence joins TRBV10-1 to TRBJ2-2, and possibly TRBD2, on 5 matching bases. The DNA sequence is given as TGCGCCAGCAGGGGCACCGGGGAGCTATTTTTT. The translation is CASRGTGELFF.